One sample yielded the 10 T cell receptor beta chains listed below, sequenced in a study of CD8 T cells in ankylosing spondylitis. TCRdb re-derived calls from the 5' RACE reads in MiXCR, one entry per CDR3 protein. Of over 600,000 distinct CDR3 sequences in the sample, roughly 19% were seen once. Study-wide findings and caveats: Typical of ankylosing spondylitis blood, it appeared, was a TCR beta motif of fewer than 10 highly homologous variants.

No antigen has been assigned to these receptors. The source material was blood, either unsorted or a sorted T cell fraction (not recorded which). Receptor source: a male donor with ankylosing spondylitis.

The genes are TRBV12-3 or TRBV12-4 and TRBJ1-1, with 11 bases aligning to TRBD1. This CDR3 is built from 20 residues. V trimming: 1 base; J trimming: 1 base; junction bases outside the gene matches: 14. CDR3 DNA: TGTGCCAGCAGTTTAGGGACAGGGGGCGCCCGGGTCCCTGGGAACACTGAAGCTTTCTTT. This encodes CASSLGTGGARVPGNTEAFF.

V usage is TRBV15 and J usage is TRBJ2-7, with TRBD2 as a possible D gene (5 bases). CDR1 and CDR2 from the germline V gene are LNHNV and YYDKDF (reference sequence). The CDR3 runs to 13 residues. Trimming pared 0 bases from V and 6 bases from J, leaving 9 bases between. The CDR3 loop is CATSRDLRAEQYF. CDR3 coding DNA: TGTGCCACCAGCAGAGATCTGAGGGCCGAGCAGTACTTC.

There are a few counts of this clonotype. The rearrangement links TRBV28 to TRBJ2-7; 8 bases line up with TRBD2. CDR1 and CDR2 from the germline V gene are MDHEN and SYDVKM. J lost 2 bases, V lost 5 bases, and 8 bases had no gene match. This CDR3 comprises 15 residues. CDR3 loop: CASSPGLAEPYEQYF. Here the CDR3 DNA reads TGTGCCAGCAGTCCCGGACTAGCAGAGCCCTACGAGCAGTACTTC.

This clonotype was recorded a few times. V is TRBV7-2 and J is TRBJ1-1; D unresolved. The V end lost 3 bases, the J end lost 0 bases, and 8 bases lay between the germline ends. Germline loops: CDR1 SGHTA, CDR2 FQGNSA. This CDR3 is 14 amino acids long. The CDR3 DNA sequence: TGTGCCAGCAGCTTTAAACCCATGAACACTGAAGCTTTCTTT. Residues: CASSFKPMNTEAFF.

This chain links TRBV12-3 or TRBV12-4 with TRBJ2-1; the D is unclear. V was cut by 5 bases and J by 0 bases, with 8 bases left in between. The CDR3 contains 14 residues. The CDR3 DNA is TGTGCCAGCAGTCCAAGGCGCTCCTACAATGAGCAGTTCTTC. This translates into CASSPRRSYNEQFF.

The chain links TRBV29-1 to TRBJ2-3; 8 bases agree with TRBD1. The CDR3 is 16 residues long. The germline CDR1 and CDR2 sequences are SQVTM and ANQGSEA. V dropped 1 base and J dropped 6; count of bases not matched to a gene: 12. This CDR3 is CSVEGGSGGALDTQYF. CDR3 nucleotides: TGCAGCGTTGAAGGCGGTTCAGGGGGCGCATTGGATACGCAGTATTTT.

The V and J genes are TRBV2 and TRBJ1-2; possible D gene TRBD1, 5 bases. Per the germline V gene, CDR1 is SNHLY and CDR2 is FYNNEI. Trimming took off 1 base at V and 4 bases at J, with 13 bases between the two ends. This CDR3 has 15 amino acids. In DNA, the CDR3 is TGTGCCAGCAGTGAAGTCGGCGGGGCGGGCTATGGCTACACCTTC. Translating gives CASSEVGGAGYGYTF.

This chain connects TRBV24-1 to TRBJ2-1; D remains unclear. Trimming cost V 8 bases and J 5 bases, with 6 bases left between them. Per the germline V gene, CDR1 is KGHDR and CDR2 is SFDVKD. The CDR3 consists of 11 residues. The DNA of the CDR3 is TGTGCCACCAACAAGAACAATGAGCAGTTCTTC. It translates to CATNKNNEQFF.

The chain combines TRBV28 with TRBJ2-7, with 7 bases aligning to TRBD2. The V gene end was trimmed by 8 bases and the J gene end by 1 base; junction bases not matched to a gene: 11. Germline V gene data show CDR1 as MDHEN and CDR2 as SYDVKM. The CDR3 has 15 amino acids. CDR3 sequence reads: CASSRTRGVSYEQYF. The CDR3 bases are TGTGCCAGCTCCCGGACTAGAGGTGTGTCCTACGAGCAGTACTTC. Filled out from reference TRBV28 and TRBJ2-7, the complete variable domain reads DVKVTQSSRYLVKRTGEKVFLECVQDMDHENMFWYRQDPGLGLRLIYFSYDVKMKEKGDIPEGYSVSREKKERFSLILESASTNQTSMYLCASSRTRGVSYEQYFGPGTRLTVT.

This chain connects TRBV21-1 to TRBJ1-2; the D segment call TRBD1 is taken from the table without a DNA check. TRBV21-1 is shown as a pseudogene. There are 15 residues in the CDR3. The CDR3 nucleotides read TGTGCCAGCAGCAAAGAGGTCCCGGGTCCCTATGGCTACACCTTC. Amino acid sequence: CASSKEVPGPYGYTF.